What follows is one T cell receptor (beta chain) and its context. Its antigen is as yet unknown. Its ends do not fully match the called genes, so a read error is possible. The same CDR3 arises from other DNA sequences in this sample as well. Some clones are missing from TCRdb's copy, which holds only in-frame ones; the method was immunoSEQ multiplex PCR. The sample includes 70,000 to 95,000 clones, around 82% of them seen just once. The CDR3 runs 15 residues. CDR1 and CDR2 (germline): SGHRS, YFSETQ. The record originates from a study of lymphopenia after photon versus proton radiotherapy. General study results and limits: In patients who died, overall survival fell as post-nadir TCR diversity dropped more.

The rearrangement joins TRBV5-1 to TRBJ1-5; 10 bases line up with TRBD1. The origin of this receptor is a man aged 55 to 70 with pancreatic cancer. The specimen was peripheral blood, collected from a patient treated with proton-based radiotherapy. The CDR3 spells CASSLGTGARQPQHF. CDR3 DNA sequence: TGCGCCAGTAGCTTGGGGACAGGGGCCCGTCAGCCCCAGCATTTT. The full variable domain, completed using reference TRBV5-1 and TRBJ1-5, is KAGVTQTPRYLIKTRGQQVTLSCSPISGHRSVSWYQQTPGQGLQFLFEYFSETQRNKGNFPGRFSGRQFSNSRSEMNVSTLELGDSALYLCASSLGTGARQPQHFGDGTRLSIL.